The 6 T cell receptor beta chains below all came from one sample that was sequenced in a study of blood T cell repertoires in COVID-19. The assay was immunoSEQ multiplex PCR, and TCRdb's table has in-frame clones only and misses some. The sample holds some 180,000 clones, roughly 80% seen once. Sequencing used peripheral blood. The receptors stem from a woman between 40 and 50 years old with COVID-19, enrolled during active disease.

V is TRBV3-1 (or the pseudogene TRBV3-2) and J is TRBJ2-2; TRBD2 matches at 8 bases. Germline V gene data show CDR1 as LGHDT and CDR2 as YNNKEL (reference sequence). Trimming removed 1 base from V and 7 bases from J; junction bases left unmatched: 17. There are 19 residues in the CDR3. CDR3 nucleotides: TGTGCCAGCAGCCAAGTCACCGCCAAGCGGGAGCGACGGGGCGGGGAGCTGTTTTTT. Amino acid sequence: CASSQVTAKRERRGGELFF.

The CDR3 coding sequence is TGTGCCAGCAGCCTAAGGGGGGGACGGAGCGAGCAGTACTTC. Translation gives CASSLRGGRSEQYF. This chain connects TRBV28 to TRBJ2-7; D is possibly TRBD2 (7 bases). The V gene's germline CDR1 is MDHEN and CDR2 SYDVKM. V was pared by 6 bases and J by 6 bases, with 18 bases between. This CDR3 spans 14 amino acids. Using reference TRBV28 and TRBJ2-7 for the parts outside the CDR3, the full variable domain is DVKVTQSSRYLVKRTGEKVFLECVQDMDHENMFWYRQDPGLGLRLIYFSYDVKMKEKGDIPEGYSVSREKKERFSLILESASTNQTSMYLCASSLRGGRSEQYFGPGTRLTVT.

The gene calls are TRBV2 and TRBJ2-2, with D possibly TRBD2 on 6 matching bases. Germline values: CDR1 SNHLY, CDR2 FYNNEI. The germline V and J ends were trimmed by 4 bases and 6 bases, with 15 bases remaining between them. The CDR3 contains 15 residues. CDR3: CASSAQGGIPGELFF. The CDR3 DNA reads as TGTGCCAGCAGTGCCCAGGGAGGTATACCCGGGGAGCTGTTTTTT.

V is TRBV4-1 and J is TRBJ2-3; 10 nucleotides agree with TRBD1. This CDR3 comprises 14 residues. Germline V lookup: CDR1 MGHRA, CDR2 YSYEKL. Trimming at V came to 2 bases and at J to 10 bases, leaving 6 bases not matched to a gene. DNA for the CDR3: TGCGCCAGCAGCCAAATATCCGGGACAGGGGCGCAGTATTTT. It encodes CASSQISGTGAQYF.

This chain uses TRBV7-6 with TRBJ2-1, with D perhaps TRBD2 (7 bases). The V and J ends lost 1 base and 5 bases respectively, with 21 bases between them. Germline CDR1 reads SGHVS; CDR2 reads FNYEAQ. The CDR3 runs 18 residues. DNA for the CDR3: TGTGCCAGCAGCTTAGTGGTGGGGGGGCCTTTGGCGAACAATGAGCAGTTCTTC. Its protein product is CASSLVVGGPLANNEQFF.

This chain links TRBV5-1 with TRBJ1-4, with D unresolved. Germline-derived CDR1 and CDR2 are SGHRS and YFSETQ. This CDR3 contains 14 residues. V gave up 1 base and J gave up 7 bases, with 11 bases separating them. The CDR3: CASSLPGSGEKLFF. The CDR3 DNA reads TGCGCCAGCAGCTTGCCGGGGAGCGGTGAAAAACTGTTTTTT.